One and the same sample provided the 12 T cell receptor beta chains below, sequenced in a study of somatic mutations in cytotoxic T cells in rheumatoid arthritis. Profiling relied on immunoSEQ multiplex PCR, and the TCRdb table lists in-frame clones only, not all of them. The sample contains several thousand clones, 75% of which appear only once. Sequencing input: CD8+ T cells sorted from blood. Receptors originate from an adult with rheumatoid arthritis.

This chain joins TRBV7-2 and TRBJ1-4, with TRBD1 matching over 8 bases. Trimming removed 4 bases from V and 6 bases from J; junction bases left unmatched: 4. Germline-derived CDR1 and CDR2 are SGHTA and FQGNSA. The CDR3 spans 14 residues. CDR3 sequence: CASSSQGGDEKLFF. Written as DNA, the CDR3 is TGTGCCAGCAGCTCACAGGGGGGCGATGAAAAACTGTTTTTT.

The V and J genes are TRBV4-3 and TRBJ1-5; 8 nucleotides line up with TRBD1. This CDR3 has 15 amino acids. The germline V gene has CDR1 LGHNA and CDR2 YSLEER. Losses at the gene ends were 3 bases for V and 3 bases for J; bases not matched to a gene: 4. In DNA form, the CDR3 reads TGCGCCAGCAGCCAGCAGACAGGGGACAATCAGCCCCAGCATTTT. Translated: CASSQQTGDNQPQHF.

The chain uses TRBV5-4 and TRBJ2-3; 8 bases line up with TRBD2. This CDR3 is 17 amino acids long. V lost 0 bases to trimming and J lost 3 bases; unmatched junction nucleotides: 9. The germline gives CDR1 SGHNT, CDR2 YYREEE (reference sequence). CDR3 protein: CASSLGPTGGPTDTQYF. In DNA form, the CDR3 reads TGTGCCAGCAGCTTGGGCCCCACGGGGGGGCCTACAGATACGCAGTATTTT. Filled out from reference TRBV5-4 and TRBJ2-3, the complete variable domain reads ETGVTQSPTHLIKTRGQQVTLRCSSQSGHNTVSWYQQALGQGPQFIFQYYREEENGRGNFPPRFSGLQFPNYSSELNVNALELDDSALYLCASSLGPTGGPTDTQYFGPGTRLTVL.

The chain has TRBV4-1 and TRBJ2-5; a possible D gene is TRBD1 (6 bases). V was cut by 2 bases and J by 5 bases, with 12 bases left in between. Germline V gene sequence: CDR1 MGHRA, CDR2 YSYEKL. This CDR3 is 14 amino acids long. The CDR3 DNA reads TGCGCCAGCAGCCAAAAAGGGGGAGAGGAGACCCAGTACTTC. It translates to CASSQKGGEETQYF.

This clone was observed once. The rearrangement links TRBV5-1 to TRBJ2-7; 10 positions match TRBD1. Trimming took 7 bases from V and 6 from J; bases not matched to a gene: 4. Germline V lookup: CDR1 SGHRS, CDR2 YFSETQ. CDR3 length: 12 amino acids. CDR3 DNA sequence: TGCGCCAGCTTCCGGGACAGGGGCGAGCAGTACTTC. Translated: CASFRDRGEQYF.

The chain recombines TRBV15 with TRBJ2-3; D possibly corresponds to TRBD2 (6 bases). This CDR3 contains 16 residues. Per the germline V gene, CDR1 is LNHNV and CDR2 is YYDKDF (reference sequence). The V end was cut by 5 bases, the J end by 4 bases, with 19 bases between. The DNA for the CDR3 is TGTGCCACCAGCCCGCCCGGGACTCCCTACTCAGATACGCAGTATTTT. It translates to CATSPPGTPYSDTQYF. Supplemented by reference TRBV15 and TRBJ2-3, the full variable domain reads DAMVIQNPRYQVTQFGKPVTLSCSQTLNHNVMYWYQQKSSQAPKLLFHYYDKDFNNEADTPDNFQSRRPNTSFCFLDIRSPGLGDTAMYLCATSPPGTPYSDTQYFGPGTRLTVL.

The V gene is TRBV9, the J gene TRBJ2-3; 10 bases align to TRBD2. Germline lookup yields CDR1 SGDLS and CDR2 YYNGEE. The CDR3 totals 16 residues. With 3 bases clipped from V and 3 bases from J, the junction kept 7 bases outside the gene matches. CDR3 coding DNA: TGTGCCAGCAGCGCGTCTAGCGGGGGACCTACAGATACGCAGTATTTT. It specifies CASSASSGGPTDTQYF.

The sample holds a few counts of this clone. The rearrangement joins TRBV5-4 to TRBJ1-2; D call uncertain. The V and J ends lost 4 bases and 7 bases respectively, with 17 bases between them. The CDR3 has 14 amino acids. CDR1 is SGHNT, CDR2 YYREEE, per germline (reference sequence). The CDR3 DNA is TGTGCCAGCAGCCCTGGAGTGGCATCGGGTGGCTACACCTTC. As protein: CASSPGVASGGYTF.

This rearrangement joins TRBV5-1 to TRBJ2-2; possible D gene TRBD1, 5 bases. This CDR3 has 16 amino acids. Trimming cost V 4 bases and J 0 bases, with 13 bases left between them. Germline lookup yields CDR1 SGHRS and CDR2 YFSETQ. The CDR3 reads CASSTSGATNTGELFF. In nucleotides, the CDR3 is TGCGCCAGCAGCACCTCTGGGGCGACGAACACCGGGGAGCTGTTTTTT.

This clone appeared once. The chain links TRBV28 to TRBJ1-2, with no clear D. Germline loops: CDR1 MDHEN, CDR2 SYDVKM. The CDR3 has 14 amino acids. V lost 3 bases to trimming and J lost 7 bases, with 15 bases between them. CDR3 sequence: CASSFKGSPLGYTF. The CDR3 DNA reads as TGTGCCAGCAGTTTTAAAGGAAGCCCACTTGGCTACACCTTC.

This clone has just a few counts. The CDR3 sequence is CASSLDRAGYNEQFF. In nucleotides, the CDR3 is TGCGCCAGCAGCCTCGACAGGGCTGGCTACAATGAGCAGTTCTTC. The chain has TRBV4-1 and TRBJ2-1, with 7 bases fitting TRBD1. This CDR3 region has 15 residues. CDR1 is MGHRA and CDR2 is YSYEKL in the germline V gene. V lost 4 bases and J lost 3; bases outside the gene matches: 6.

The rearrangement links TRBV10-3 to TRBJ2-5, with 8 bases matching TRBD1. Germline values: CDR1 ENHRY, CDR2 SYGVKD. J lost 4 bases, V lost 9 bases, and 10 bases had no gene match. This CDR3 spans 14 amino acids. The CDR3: CAIRRQGLAETQYF. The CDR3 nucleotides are TGTGCCATAAGAAGACAGGGGTTAGCAGAGACCCAGTACTTC.